Listed below are T cell receptor beta chains from one sample, sequenced in a study of identical twins. TCRdb reprocessed the 5' RACE reads with MiXCR, giving one entry per CDR3 protein. In the table there are hundreds of thousands of distinct CDR3 sequences, approximately 20% of which are singletons. This sample was shared with a second study, whose subject was yellow fever vaccine responses in identical twins.

The sample taken for sequencing was CD4+ T cells sorted from blood. Every receptor here comes from a woman between 18 and 30 years old in good health. The CDR3 runs from the conserved cysteine through the conserved F or W. The D gene is left open where the match is weak. Clone size, where shown, is once, few, many, or a class for clones that have expanded.

clone size	CDR3 length	V gene	D gene	J gene	CDR3 DNA	CDR3 protein
few	16	TRBV12-3/TRBV12-4	TRBD2	TRBJ2-5	TGTGCCAGCAGTCCACGGACTAGCGGGACTCAAGAGACCCAGTACTTC	CASSPRTSGTQETQYF
few	15	TRBV10-3	TRBD1	TRBJ1-1	TGTGCCATCAGTGAGGACAGGGGGCAGAGCACTGAAGCTTTCTTT	CAISEDRGQSTEAFF
-	16	TRBV27	TRBD2	TRBJ2-1	TGTGCCAGCAGCCAAGCCTCGACTAGCGGGAGCGATGAGCAGTTCTTC	CASSQASTSGSDEQFF
few	14	TRBV19	-	TRBJ1-4	TGTGCCAGTAGGTCGGACAGCCATAATGAAAAACTGTTTTTT	CASRSDSHNEKLFF
few	15	TRBV20-1	TRBD1	TRBJ2-5	TGCAGTGCTGGAGCACAGGGGAAATCGGGAGAGACCCAGTACTTC	CSAGAQGKSGETQYF
few	16	TRBV3-1	TRBD2	TRBJ2-3	TGTGCCAGCAGCCAAGAGGGGGCTAGCGGGCGGTTCACGCAGTATTTT	CASSQEGASGRFTQYF
-	11	TRBV29-1	TRBD2	TRBJ2-5	TGCAGCGTTAAAGCGGGACAGACCCAGTACTTC	CSVKAGQTQYF
-	14	TRBV2	TRBD2	TRBJ2-7	TGTGCCACTCCCCTAGCGGGAGCTAGGTACGAGCAGTACTTC	CATPLAGARYEQYF
few	14	TRBV6-1	-	TRBJ2-1	TGTGCCAGCAGTGGGGGGGGGACAATCAATGAGCAGTTCTTC	CASSGGGTINEQFF
few	15	TRBV5-1	-	TRBJ2-1	TGCGCTAGCAGGGTGGGGCCTCTGGGTAGCAATGAGCAGTTCTTC	CASRVGPLGSNEQFF
few	15	TRBV12-3/TRBV12-4	TRBD1	TRBJ1-5	TGTGCCAGCAGCGTAACTGGGACAGCCCCGTTCCCCCAGCATTTT	CASSVTGTAPFPQHF
-	15	TRBV6-5	TRBD2	TRBJ2-5	TGTGCCAGCAGTTACTCCGGGACTAGGCAAGAGACCCAGTACTTC	CASSYSGTRQETQYF
few	13	TRBV14	TRBD1	TRBJ2-7	TGTGCCAGCAGCCGACAGGGTGTTGACGAGCAGTACTTC	CASSRQGVDEQYF
-	14	TRBV27	-	TRBJ2-3	TGTGCCAGCAGTCTCCGAAGGGGCCCAGATACGCAGTATTTT	CASSLRRGPDTQYF
-	15	TRBV28	TRBD1	TRBJ1-1	TGTGCCAGCAGCCCCCTCGGACAGGGTAAAACTGAAGCTTTCTTT	CASSPLGQGKTEAFF
-	13	TRBV12-3/TRBV12-4	-	TRBJ2-2	TGTGCCAGCAGCCGTGACTATGGCGGGGAGCTGTTTTTT	CASSRDYGGELFF
few	20	TRBV6-1	TRBD2	TRBJ2-3	TGTGCCAGCAGTGCCCCTACGGGACTAGCGGGGGCCGCAAGCACAGATACGCAGTATTTT	CASSAPTGLAGAASTDTQYF
few	12	TRBV20-1	-	TRBJ1-4	TGCAGTGCACTGGGGGCTAATGAAAAACTGTTTTTT	CSALGANEKLFF
few	15	TRBV5-1	-	TRBJ2-1	TGCGCCAGCAGCTTGTTTGGCGACTCCTACAATGAGCAGTTCTTC	CASSLFGDSYNEQFF
-	16	TRBV7-8	TRBD1	TRBJ2-1	TGTGCCAGCAGCTCCCCATGGGACAGGTTGCCCCGGGAGCAGTTCTTC	CASSSPWDRLPREQFF
-	14	TRBV2	-	TRBJ1-4	TGTGCCAGCAGTGACGAGGGAATCGATGAAAAACTGTTTTTT	CASSDEGIDEKLFF
-	14	TRBV6-5	TRBD2	TRBJ2-1	TGTGCCAGCAGTTGGGCGGGGGGCGACAATGAGCAGTTCTTC	CASSWAGGDNEQFF
-	15	TRBV7-7	TRBD2	TRBJ2-1	TGTGCCAGCAGCCCTGGGACTAGCGAGGGCAATGAGCAGTTCTTC	CASSPGTSEGNEQFF
-	17	TRBV7-8	-	TRBJ1-3	TGTGCCAGCAGCTTAGAGTGGGTTCCTAGCTCTGGAAACACCATATATTTT	CASSLEWVPSSGNTIYF
-	14	TRBV7-6	-	TRBJ2-3	TGTGCCAGCAGCCTAGAGGTGGTTGGAGATACGCAGTATTTT	CASSLEVVGDTQYF
many	12	TRBV7-2	-	TRBJ1-1	TGTGCCAGCAGAAGGTCTACCACTGAAGCTTTCTTT	CASRRSTTEAFF
-	13	TRBV24-1	-	TRBJ2-1	TGTGCCACCAGTGATCGAGGACTCAATGAGCAGTTCTTC	CATSDRGLNEQFF
-	14	TRBV15	TRBD1	TRBJ2-2	TGTGCCACCAGCAGGGACAGGGTTGCCGGGGAGCTGTTTTTT	CATSRDRVAGELFF
few	16	TRBV5-1	-	TRBJ2-5	TGCGCCAGCAGCTTGGAGGGCAGCGCGAACCAAGAGACCCAGTACTTC	CASSLEGSANQETQYF
few	15	TRBV10-2	TRBD1	TRBJ2-2	TGCGCCAGCAAGGGACAGGGGGGGAGCACCGGGGAGCTGTTTTTT	CASKGQGGSTGELFF
-	15	TRBV5-1	-	TRBJ2-3	TGCGCCAGCAGCTTGGAGGTGGGAATCACAGATACGCAGTATTTT	CASSLEVGITDTQYF
-	14	TRBV7-9	-	TRBJ1-1	TGTGCCAGCAGTCGGGGGAGTCGGAGCACTGAAGCTTTCTTT	CASSRGSRSTEAFF
-	13	TRBV29-1	TRBD1	TRBJ2-5	TGCAGCGTCGCTGACACCAGGGGGGAGACCCAGTACTTC	CSVADTRGETQYF
few	15	TRBV5-1	TRBD2	TRBJ2-1	TGCGCCAGCAGCTTCGGGACTAGCGGGAGCAATGAGCAGTTCTTC	CASSFGTSGSNEQFF
-	15	TRBV19	-	TRBJ2-2	TGTGCCAGTAGCCTCCGGTCCGCGAACACCGGGGAGCTGTTTTTT	CASSLRSANTGELFF
-	14	TRBV10-3	-	TRBJ2-3	TGTGCCATCAGCGCTGTGGGGGACACAGATACGCAGTATTTT	CAISAVGDTDTQYF
-	15	TRBV12-3/TRBV12-4	-	TRBJ2-1	TGTGCCAGCAGTTTATTACCAGGGGATATGCCTAGACGGTTCTTC	CASSLLPGDMPRRFF
-	13	TRBV5-1	-	TRBJ2-5	TGCGCCAGCAGCAGGAGTCTACAAGAGACCCAGTACTTC	CASSRSLQETQYF
few	16	TRBV10-1	TRBD2	TRBJ2-3	TGCGCCAGCAGTGGGGGACTAGCGGGGTCCACAGATACGCAGTATTTT	CASSGGLAGSTDTQYF
-	15	TRBV2	TRBD2	TRBJ2-2	TGTGCCAGCAGAGTCCAGGGAGGGGTCACCGGGGAGCTGTTTTTT	CASRVQGGVTGELFF
few	16	TRBV5-1	TRBD1	TRBJ1-2	TGCGCCAGCAGCTGGGGAGGGACAGGGGGAAACTATGGCTACACCTTC	CASSWGGTGGNYGYTF
-	14	TRBV5-1	-	TRBJ2-2	TGCGCCAGCAACAGAGGGCAGAACACCGGGGAGCTGTTTTTT	CASNRGQNTGELFF
-	18	TRBV20-1	TRBD2	TRBJ2-1	TGCAGTGCTAGAGTTAGAAAGGGACTAGCGGGACCATACAATGAGCAGTTCTTC	CSARVRKGLAGPYNEQFF
-	17	TRBV20-1	TRBD2	TRBJ2-5	TGCAGTGCTAGAGACCCGGGACTAGCGGGAGCCCAGGGGACCCAGTACTTC	CSARDPGLAGAQGTQYF
-	14	TRBV15	-	TRBJ2-7	TGTGCCACCAGCAAACGTAGCGGTCCCTACGAGCAGTACTTC	CATSKRSGPYEQYF
few	15	TRBV12-3/TRBV12-4	-	TRBJ1-5	TGTGCCAGCAGTACTCGGTTAGCTAGCAATCAGCCCCAGCATTTT	CASSTRLASNQPQHF
-	13	TRBV10-2	-	TRBJ2-5	TGCGCCAGCAGTGAGACTAGAAAAGAGACCCAGTACTTC	CASSETRKETQYF
-	13	TRBV12-3/TRBV12-4	-	TRBJ2-1	TGTGCCAGCAGTTTAGGGTATGACAATGAGCAGTTCTTC	CASSLGYDNEQFF
-	13	TRBV3-1	-	TRBJ1-2	TGTGCCAGCAGCCAAGTGTCAGGGTCTGGCTACACCTTC	CASSQVSGSGYTF
-	16	TRBV7-2	-	TRBJ2-3	TGTGCCAGCAGCTTAGTAGGGACGACGAGCACAGATACGCAGTATTTT	CASSLVGTTSTDTQYF
few	15	TRBV11-2	-	TRBJ2-3	TGTGCCAGCAGCTTAGGGGTCGGGGGAACAGATACGCAGTATTTT	CASSLGVGGTDTQYF
-	11	TRBV2	-	TRBJ2-1	TGTGCCAGCAGCATCACTAGCTTCTTGTTCTTC	CASSITSFLFF
-	17	TRBV5-5	TRBD2	TRBJ2-5	TGTGCCAGCAGCGGGAAAGGACTAGCGGGGAGTCAAGAGACCCAGTACTTC	CASSGKGLAGSQETQYF